Following are 19 T cell receptor beta chains from one sample sequenced in a study of blood T cell repertoires in COVID-19. TCRdb keeps only in-frame clones here, not all; method: immunoSEQ multiplex PCR. The sample consists of under 250,000 clones, more than 70% of them appearing once. Sequenced: peripheral blood. These receptor sequences come from a man aged 35-49 years with active or convalescent COVID-19.

The rearrangement uses TRBV6-5 and TRBJ1-6; a weak D match, TRBD1 (6 bases). The CDR3 loop spans 14 amino acids. Trimming stripped 2 bases from V and 11 bases from J, with 13 bases between. Germline assignment: CDR1 MNHEY and CDR2 SVGAGI. CDR3 sequence (DNA): TGTGCCAGCAGTTACGAGGGGGAATGGGCACCCCTCCACTTT. Residues: CASSYEGEWAPLHF.

The rearrangement uses TRBV5-6 and TRBJ2-3, with a weak D call TRBD2 (5 bases). Germline values: CDR1 SGHDT, CDR2 YYEEEE. V shed 0 bases and J shed 8 bases, with 7 bases lying between them. The CDR3 consists of 12 residues. The CDR3 DNA is TGTGCCAGCAGCTTGGTTCGGGGTACGCAGTATTTT. Its translation: CASSLVRGTQYF.

V gene TRBV4-2 combines with J gene TRBJ2-7, with a possible D match to TRBD1 (6 bases). V was pared by 7 bases and J by 1 base, with 20 bases between. The CDR3 extends over 16 amino acids. Germline V gene data show CDR1 as LGHNA and CDR2 as YNFKEQ. The CDR3 region is CASTSSLDRKSYEQYF. CDR3 nucleotide sequence: TGTGCCAGCACCTCGTCCCTCGACAGGAAATCCTACGAGCAGTACTTC.

V usage is TRBV11-3 and J usage is TRBJ1-1; 9 nucleotides align to TRBD1. Germline V lookup: CDR1 SGHNT, CDR2 YENEEA. The CDR3 loop spans 15 amino acids. The J segment lost 2 bases and the V segment lost 5 bases, leaving 6 bases of the junction unmatched. The CDR3 sequence is CASSPGQGDNTEAFF. The DNA of the CDR3 is TGTGCCAGCAGCCCGGGACAGGGAGACAACACTGAAGCTTTCTTT.

CDR3 DNA sequence: TGTGCCAGCAGTGTCACCGGGACTAGCGTTCCCAATGAGCAGTTCTTC. It translates to CASSVTGTSVPNEQFF. The V and J genes are TRBV2 and TRBJ2-1; 10 nucleotides match TRBD2. With V trimmed by 4 bases and J by 6 bases, 9 bases remained unmatched. Germline values: CDR1 SNHLY, CDR2 FYNNEI. This CDR3 has 16 residues.

The chain combines TRBV7-2 with TRBJ2-5; 8 bases are a match to TRBD2. V lost 5 bases and J lost 5; bases outside the gene matches: 13. Germline CDR1 is SGHTA and CDR2 is FQGNSA. This CDR3 region has 16 residues. The CDR3 sequence is CASSPRLGGGSETQYF. CDR3 in DNA: TGTGCCAGCAGCCCGAGGTTGGGCGGGGGGAGTGAGACCCAGTACTTC. The full variable domain, rest sourced from reference TRBV7-2 and TRBJ2-5, is GAGVSQSPSNKVTEKGKDVELRCDPISGHTALYWYRQSLGQGLEFLIYFQGNSAPDKSGLPSDRFSAERTGGSVSTLTIQRTQQEDSAVYLCASSPRLGGGSETQYFGPGTRLLVL.

The chain recombines TRBV18 with TRBJ2-1; D gene uncertain. CDR3 length equals 13 residues. Germline CDR1 KGHSH, CDR2 LQKENI. V was clipped by 6 bases and J by 8 bases, with 14 bases between them. CDR3 coding DNA: TGTGCCAGCTCCCTCCATTTCGAGGATGAGCAGTTCTTC. Translated, it gives CASSLHFEDEQFF. Full variable domain (missing parts from reference TRBV18 and TRBJ2-1): NAGVMQNPRHLVRRRGQEARLRCSPMKGHSHVYWYRQLPEEGLKFMVYLQKENIIDESGMPKERFSAEFPKEGPSILRIQQVVRGDSAAYFCASSLHFEDEQFFGPGTRLTVL.

The chain uses TRBV10-3 and TRBJ2-5; TRBD1 might be the D (7 bases). The length of the CDR3 is 15 residues. CDR1 and CDR2 from the germline V gene are ENHRY and SYGVKD. V lost 5 bases and J 5 bases, leaving 18 bases between the germline ends. The CDR3 DNA sequence: TGTGCCATCAGTCCACGACAGGGAGCGGGCGAGACCCAGTACTTC. It codes for CAISPRQGAGETQYF.

The chain recombines TRBV11-3 with TRBJ1-2, with D perhaps TRBD1 (5 bases). CDR1 and CDR2 (germline): SGHNT, YENEEA. CDR3 length: 15 residues. Trimming cost V 1 base and J 7 bases, with 16 bases left between them. CDR3 nucleotide sequence: TGTGCCAGCAGCTTAGTGGGGGGGACGCAATCTGGCTACACCTTC. As protein: CASSLVGGTQSGYTF.

The rearrangement uses TRBV6-6 and TRBJ1-1; 8 bases map to TRBD1. The germline gives CDR1 MNHNY, CDR2 SVGAGI (reference sequence). Losses at the gene ends were 5 bases for V and 5 bases for J; bases not matched to a gene: 7. The CDR3 covers 14 residues. Here the CDR3 DNA reads TGTGCCAGCAGTCCGCAGGGGGCTGGAACTGAAGCTTTCTTT. Translated: CASSPQGAGTEAFF.

The genes are TRBV24-1 and TRBJ2-1, with D perhaps TRBD1 (6 bases). Trimming left V 4 bases short and J 3 bases short, with 12 bases between. The CDR3 runs to 15 residues. Germline assignment: CDR1 KGHDR and CDR2 SFDVKD. The CDR3 nucleotides are TGTGCCACCAGTGACGGTAACAGGGACTACAATGAGCAGTTCTTC. Amino acid sequence: CATSDGNRDYNEQFF.

V and J are TRBV30 and TRBJ1-5; D is perhaps TRBD1 (5 bases). CDR1 is GTSNPN, CDR2 SVGIG, per germline (reference sequence). The CDR3 spans 15 residues. The ends were cut back, 5 bases at V and 0 bases at J, with 14 bases in the middle. CDR3 in DNA: TGTGCCTGGGGTCACGGGGGGTATAGCAATCAGCCCCAGCATTTT. The encoded protein is CAWGHGGYSNQPQHF.

J is TRBJ2-2 and V is TRBV27, with 8 bases fitting TRBD1. CDR1 is MNHEY and CDR2 is SMNVEV in the germline V gene (reference sequence). This CDR3 has 13 amino acids. V lost 5 bases to trimming and J lost 4 bases; unmatched junction nucleotides: 0. CDR3 nucleotides: TGTGCCAGCAGTACAGGGGGCACCGGGGAGCTGTTTTTT. Amino acids: CASSTGGTGELFF.

V gene TRBV3-1 (or the pseudogene TRBV3-2) combines with J gene TRBJ2-7; TRBD1 is a possible D gene (5 bases). CDR1 and CDR2 from the germline V gene are LGHDT and YNNKEL (reference sequence). There are 14 residues in the CDR3. The V gene lost 6 bases and the J gene lost 5 bases, with 17 bases spanning the gap. Here the CDR3 reads CASSVPARGHEQYF. The CDR3, as DNA: TGTGCCAGCAGTGTCCCAGCTAGGGGCCACGAGCAGTACTTC.

The chain combines TRBV27 with TRBJ1-4; 8 positions match TRBD1. Looked up from germline, CDR1 is MNHEY and CDR2 is SMNVEV (reference sequence). CDR3 length equals 15 residues. J lost 6 bases, V lost 8 bases, and 11 bases had no gene match. The CDR3 bases are TGTGCCAGCGGGTCTCGACAGGGGATATATGAAAAACTGTTTTTT. It is translated as CASGSRQGIYEKLFF.

This clone was counted a single time. V is TRBV7-9 and J is TRBJ1-3, with 7 bases that match TRBD1. The V and J ends lost 1 base and 10 bases, in that order; junction bases with no gene match: 10. This CDR3 spans 15 amino acids. Germline loops: CDR1 SEHNR, CDR2 FQNEAQ (reference sequence). As DNA, the CDR3 is TGTGCCAGCAGCTTAGAGGGACAGATCCCCGGGACCATATATTTT. It is translated as CASSLEGQIPGTIYF. Combining the CDR3 with reference TRBV7-9 and TRBJ1-3 gives the whole variable domain DTGVSQNPRHKITKRGQNVTFRCDPISEHNRLYWYRQTLGQGPEFLTYFQNEAQLEKSRLLSDRFSAERPKGSFSTLEIQRTEQGDSAMYLCASSLEGQIPGTIYFGEGSWLTVV.

The chain couples TRBV15 to TRBJ2-5; D might be TRBD2 (6 bases). The V end was cut by 4 bases, the J end by 1 base, with 7 bases between. Germline CDR1 is LNHNV and CDR2 is YYDKDF (reference sequence). The CDR3 spans 13 residues. The CDR3 here is CATSTGLQETQYF. The CDR3 DNA sequence: TGTGCCACCAGCACGGGACTCCAAGAGACCCAGTACTTC.

The chain combines TRBV29-1 with TRBJ2-5; the match to TRBD1 covers 7 bases. Trimming removed 7 bases from V and 4 bases from J; junction bases left unmatched: 3. Germline CDR1 is SQVTM and CDR2 is ANQGSEA. This CDR3 region has 11 residues. Here the CDR3 DNA reads TGCAGCGGACAGGGCGGAGAGACCCAGTACTTC. This codes for CSGQGGETQYF.

The gene calls are TRBV18 and TRBJ1-3; TRBD1 agrees at 11 bases. V trimming: 3 bases; J trimming: 4 bases; junction bases outside the gene matches: 5. Per the germline V gene, CDR1 is KGHSH and CDR2 is LQKENI. This CDR3 region has 16 residues. The CDR3 coding sequence is TGTGCCAGCTCACCTTTGGACAGGGGGCTCGGAAACACCATATATTTT. This sequence encodes CASSPLDRGLGNTIYF.